This T cell receptor beta chain was sequenced in a study of PD-L1 blockade in urothelial cancer. Sample time point: pretreatment peripheral blood. Patients' urothelial carcinoma was locally advanced or metastatic. With 6 bases removed from V and 6 bases from J, the gap between germline ends came to 10 bases. This CDR3 contains 12 residues. Germline loops: CDR1 SGHDT, CDR2 YYEEEE. The protocol was immunoSEQ multiplex PCR, while the TCRdb copy is restricted to in-frame clones and leaves out a portion. The sample lists about 53,000 clones; around 85% were seen once. The receptor was derived from a woman aged 55 to 70 with urothelial cancer. The J gene is TRBJ1-5, the V gene TRBV5-6; tentative D call: TRBD1 (5 bases). The starting material was PBMCs, obtained around atezolizumab (anti-PD-L1) treatment. Written as DNA, the CDR3 is TGTGCCAGCACCATAAGGGGTCAGCCCCAGCATTTT. It translates to CASTIRGQPQHF.